The text below deals with one T cell receptor (beta chain). This receptor's antigen is unknown. Base qualities are not recorded, but no much larger clone differs from it by a single base. The data were taken from a study of T cells in Graves' hyperthyroidism and ophthalmopathy (dated by TCRdb to the late 2010s). Notes on the research overall: Peripheral blood samples were taken at the time of initial diagnosis, prior to any treatment. A discovery cohort of roughly 100 patients, 43 with Graves' ophthalmopathy and 55 to 60 with stable Graves' hyperthyroidism, was used to find distinguishing TCR V-J signatures. Prospective prediction of ophthalmopathy was tested in an independent validation cohort consisting of fewer than 20 hyperthyroidism patients and over 15 patients who later progressed to ophthalmopathy. For training and testing, the roughly 100 patients in the discovery cohort were randomly divided in a 7:3 ratio. In about six Graves' hyperthyroidism patients, the study also compared T-cell repertoires from thyroid tissue with T-cell repertoires from blood. After blood sampling, hyperthyroidism patients were treated with methimazole at a starting dose of 30 mg daily, and ophthalmopathy patients were treated with high-dose intravenous methylprednisolone. TCR Vbeta CDR3 sequencing of 130 to 150 peripheral blood samples (approximately 44 ophthalmopathy, 75 hyperthyroidism and approximately 17 progressor patients) is reported in the paper.

Here is what the overall study found, with its caveats: Most expanded thyroid clonotypes (frequency above 0.001) were also detected in blood, suggesting blood repertoires may reflect thyroid immune responses. No statistical method was used to set the sample size in advance, and investigators knew the group allocation. In validation, the model predicted progression to ophthalmopathy with over 65% sensitivity and 72% to 85% specificity, a median of 6.5 months before onset. A 13 V-J signature model separated ophthalmopathy from stable hyperthyroidism, with 87.88% sensitivity and approximately 81% specificity in cross-validation and 80%/75% in testing.

Graves' hyperthyroidism was defined as stable when no progression to ophthalmopathy occurred over 18 months of follow-up. Hyperthyroidism patients were newly diagnosed, with disease duration under 2 months, and aged 18 to 65 years. Exclusion was applied to patients with uncontrolled infections, other autoimmune diseases, pregnancy or lactation. Diagnoses were established on the basis of clinical symptoms, serum thyroxine and TRAb, thyroid ultrasound, and orbital computed tomography. PBMCs were separated from 10 ml of fresh peripheral blood using Ficoll-Paque density gradient centrifugation. Total RNA was extracted with Trizol reagent, and quality was checked on an Agilent 2100 Bioanalyzer. The CDR3 runs 15 residues from the cysteine to the phenylalanine. The only DNA kept is the CDR3, 45 bases in frame from the first base. V is cut by 4 bases and J by 1 base, and the space between the germline ends is 12 bases. The germline V gene gives CDR1 as SGHRS and CDR2 as YFSETQ.

The TCR beta CDR3 regions were amplified from RNA transcripts. For the first round of RT-PCR on the TCR CDR3, the HTBI primer set was used together with the Qiagen OneStep RT-PCR kit. A second multiplex PCR round built the libraries, followed by size selection and purification. Libraries were sequenced paired-end with 100 bp reads on an Illumina HiSeq2000. Processing in the source paper ran as follows. SOAPnuke was used to process the raw data, throwing out any read that contained adapters or uncalled bases, had a mean Phred below 15, or lacked an exact constant-primer or identifier match. High-quality paired reads were merged with COPE v1.2.5, and unique nucleotide sequences were defined as clonotypes. MiTCR v1.1 was used to align the clonotypes against IMGT TRBV, TRBD and TRBJ reference segments. Only V-J combinations with frequency above 0.0001, covering 99.2% of repertoires, were analysed. A TCS score was defined as the ratio between F50 (clonal expansion) and ExV (chaos), using BLOSUM62-based TCRdist between CDR3 peptides within each V-J. Welch's t-statistics and random forest reduced 450 to 600 V-J features to 10 to 15, which were used in a naive Bayes classifier (R e1071). TCRdb reran the public reads through fastp at Q25 and MiXCR, keeping productive beta chains. Rows merge per CDR3 protein into single entries with the most common DNA and genes. TCRdb, not the original authors, processed these V and J calls. The sample includes around 480,000 distinct CDR3 sequences, with 14% observed a single time. About 17% of the sample is held by the ten biggest clonotypes.

The chain is encoded by TRBV5-1 joined to TRBJ1-3, with TRBD1 tentatively as D gene (5 bases match). The receptor comes from a woman in her late teens or twenties with Graves' hyperthyroidism. The source material was blood. The bases read TGCGCCAGCAGCCCGGCGGGGGGATCTGGAAACACCATATATTTT. It translates to CASSPAGGSGNTIYF.